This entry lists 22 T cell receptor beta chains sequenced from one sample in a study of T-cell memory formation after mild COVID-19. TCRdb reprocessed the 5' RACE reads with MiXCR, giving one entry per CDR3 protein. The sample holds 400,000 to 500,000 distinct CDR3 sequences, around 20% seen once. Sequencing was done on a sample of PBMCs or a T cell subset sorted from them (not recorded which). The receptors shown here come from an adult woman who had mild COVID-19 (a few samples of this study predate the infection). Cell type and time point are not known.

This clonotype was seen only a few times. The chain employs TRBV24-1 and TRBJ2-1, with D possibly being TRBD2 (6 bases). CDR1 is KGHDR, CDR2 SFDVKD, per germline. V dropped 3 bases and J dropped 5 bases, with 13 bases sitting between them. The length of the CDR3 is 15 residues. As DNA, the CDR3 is TGTGCCACCAGTGATGGAGGGGCGGGCAACAATGAGCAGTTCTTC. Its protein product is CATSDGGAGNNEQFF.

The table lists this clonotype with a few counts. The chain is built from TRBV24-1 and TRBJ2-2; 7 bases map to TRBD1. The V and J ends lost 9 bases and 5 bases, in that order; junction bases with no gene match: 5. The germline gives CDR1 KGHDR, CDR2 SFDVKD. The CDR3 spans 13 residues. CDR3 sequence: CATGTVRTGELFF. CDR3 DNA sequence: TGTGCCACCGGGACAGTACGGACCGGGGAGCTGTTTTTT.

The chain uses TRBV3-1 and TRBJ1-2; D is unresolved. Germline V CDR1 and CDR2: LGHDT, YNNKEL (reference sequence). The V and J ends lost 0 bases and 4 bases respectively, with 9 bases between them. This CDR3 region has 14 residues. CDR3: CASSQDRFPYGYTF. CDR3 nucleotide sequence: TGTGCCAGCAGCCAAGATCGTTTCCCCTATGGCTACACCTTC.

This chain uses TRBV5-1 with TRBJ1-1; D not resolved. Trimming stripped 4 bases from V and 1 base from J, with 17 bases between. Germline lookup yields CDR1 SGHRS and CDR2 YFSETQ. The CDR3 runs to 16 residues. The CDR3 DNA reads TGCGCCAGCAGCCCCACCCTCCCCGGGAGGAACACTGAAGCTTTCTTT. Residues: CASSPTLPGRNTEAFF.

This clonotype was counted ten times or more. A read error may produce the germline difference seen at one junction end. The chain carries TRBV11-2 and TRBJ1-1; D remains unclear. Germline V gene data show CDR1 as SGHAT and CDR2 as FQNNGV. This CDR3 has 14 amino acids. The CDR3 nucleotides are TGTGCCAGCAGAAAAGGAGGACTGAAAACTGAAGCTTTCTTT. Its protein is CASRKGGLKTEAFF.

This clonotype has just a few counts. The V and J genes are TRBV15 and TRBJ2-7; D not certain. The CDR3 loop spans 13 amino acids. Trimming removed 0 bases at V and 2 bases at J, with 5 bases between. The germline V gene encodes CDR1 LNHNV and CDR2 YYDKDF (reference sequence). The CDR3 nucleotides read TGTGCCACCAGCAGAGAAGGCACCTACGAGCAGTACTTC. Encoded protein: CATSREGTYEQYF.

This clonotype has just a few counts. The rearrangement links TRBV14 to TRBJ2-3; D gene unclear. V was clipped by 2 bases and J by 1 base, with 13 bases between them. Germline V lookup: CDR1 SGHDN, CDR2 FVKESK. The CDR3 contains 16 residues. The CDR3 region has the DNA TGTGCCAGCAGCCAACCCCTTTACGACGGCACAGATACGCAGTATTTT. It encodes CASSQPLYDGTDTQYF. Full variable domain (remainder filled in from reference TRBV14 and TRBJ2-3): EAGVTQFPSHSVIEKGQTVTLRCDPISGHDNLYWYRRVMGKEIKFLLHFVKESKQDESGMPNNRFLAERTGGTYSTLKVQPAELEDSGVYFCASSQPLYDGTDTQYFGPGTRLTVL.

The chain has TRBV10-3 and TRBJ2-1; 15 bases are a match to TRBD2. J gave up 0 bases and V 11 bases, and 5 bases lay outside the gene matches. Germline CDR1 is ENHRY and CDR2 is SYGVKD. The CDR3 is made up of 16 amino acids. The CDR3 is CAASGLAGGSYNEQFF. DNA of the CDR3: TGTGCCGCTTCGGGACTAGCGGGGGGCTCCTACAATGAGCAGTTCTTC.

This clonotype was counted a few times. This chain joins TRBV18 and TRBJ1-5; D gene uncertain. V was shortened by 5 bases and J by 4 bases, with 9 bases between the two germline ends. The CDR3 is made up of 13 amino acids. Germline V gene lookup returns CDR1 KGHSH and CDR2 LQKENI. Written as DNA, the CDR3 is TGTGCCAGCTCATCGGCAGAAAATCAGCCCCAGCATTTT. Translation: CASSSAENQPQHF.

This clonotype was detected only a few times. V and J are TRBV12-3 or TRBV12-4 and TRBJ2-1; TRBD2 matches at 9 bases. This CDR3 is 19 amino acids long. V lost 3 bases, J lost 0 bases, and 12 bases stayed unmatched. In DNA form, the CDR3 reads TGTGCCAGCAGTTTCGGCGGGGGCATAGCGGGAGTCTCCTACAATGAGCAGTTCTTC. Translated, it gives CASSFGGGIAGVSYNEQFF.

The CDR3 reads CSARDFLLSYEQYF. For the CDR3, the DNA is TGCAGTGCTAGAGATTTCCTCCTTTCCTACGAGCAGTACTTC. J is TRBJ2-7 and V is TRBV20-1, with D unclear. V gave up 0 bases and J gave up 1 base, with 10 bases separating them. This CDR3 spans 14 amino acids. The germline CDR1 and CDR2 sequences are DFQATT and SNEGSKA (reference sequence).

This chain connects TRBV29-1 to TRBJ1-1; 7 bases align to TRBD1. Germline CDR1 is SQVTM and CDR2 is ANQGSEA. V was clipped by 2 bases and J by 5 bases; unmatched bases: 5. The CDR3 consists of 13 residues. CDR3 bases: TGCAGCGTTGAAAAGACAGGGTATACTGAAGCTTTCTTT. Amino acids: CSVEKTGYTEAFF.

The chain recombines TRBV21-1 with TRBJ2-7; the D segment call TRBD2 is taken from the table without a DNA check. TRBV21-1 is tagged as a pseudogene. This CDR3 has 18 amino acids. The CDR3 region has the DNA TGTGCCAGCAGCTCCTGGTGGACTAGCGGGGGGTCTTCCTACGAGCAGTACTTC. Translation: CASSSWWTSGGSSYEQYF.

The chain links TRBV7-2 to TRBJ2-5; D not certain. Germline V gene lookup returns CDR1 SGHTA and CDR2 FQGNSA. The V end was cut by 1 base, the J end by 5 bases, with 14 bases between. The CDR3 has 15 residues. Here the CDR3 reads CASSLDLAGVETQYF. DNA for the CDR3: TGTGCCAGCAGCTTAGATTTGGCTGGGGTGGAGACCCAGTACTTC. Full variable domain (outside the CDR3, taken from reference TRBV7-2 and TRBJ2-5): GAGVSQSPSNKVTEKGKDVELRCDPISGHTALYWYRQSLGQGLEFLIYFQGNSAPDKSGLPSDRFSAERTGGSVSTLTIQRTQQEDSAVYLCASSLDLAGVETQYFGPGTRLLVL.

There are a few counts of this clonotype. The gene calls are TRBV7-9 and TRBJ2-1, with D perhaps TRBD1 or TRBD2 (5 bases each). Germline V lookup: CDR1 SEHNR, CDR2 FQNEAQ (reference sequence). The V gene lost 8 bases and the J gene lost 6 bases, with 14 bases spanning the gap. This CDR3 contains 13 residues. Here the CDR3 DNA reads TGTGCCAGCTCCTCCGCCGGGGCCAATGAGCAGTTCTTC. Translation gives CASSSAGANEQFF.

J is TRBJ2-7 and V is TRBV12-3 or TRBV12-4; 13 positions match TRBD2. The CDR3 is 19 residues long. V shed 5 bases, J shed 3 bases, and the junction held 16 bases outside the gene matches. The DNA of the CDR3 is TGTGCCAGCAGTCCACCAGGACTAGCGGGAGAGGCAAAGAACTACGAGCAGTACTTC. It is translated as CASSPPGLAGEAKNYEQYF.

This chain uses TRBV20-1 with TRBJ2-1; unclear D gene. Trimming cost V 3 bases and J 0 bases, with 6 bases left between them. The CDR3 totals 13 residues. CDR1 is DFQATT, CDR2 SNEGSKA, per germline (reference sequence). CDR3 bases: TGCAGTGCTAGCCAGAGCTCCTACAATGAGCAGTTCTTC. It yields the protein CSASQSSYNEQFF.

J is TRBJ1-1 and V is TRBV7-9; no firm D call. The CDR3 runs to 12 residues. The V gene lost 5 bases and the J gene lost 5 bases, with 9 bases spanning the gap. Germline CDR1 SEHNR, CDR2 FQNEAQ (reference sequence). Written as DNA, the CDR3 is TGTGCCAGCAGCCATCCCCGTACTGAAGCTTTCTTT. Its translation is CASSHPRTEAFF.

Here the CDR3 reads CASSIGYRAGSSNQPQHF. For the CDR3, the DNA is TGTGCCAGTTCGATCGGTTACCGAGCTGGTTCGAGCAATCAGCCCCAGCATTTT. J is TRBJ1-5 and V is TRBV19; unclear D gene. The CDR3 extends over 18 amino acids. V was clipped by 8 bases and J by 1 base, with 24 bases between them. CDR1 is LNHDA, CDR2 SQIVND, per germline (reference sequence).

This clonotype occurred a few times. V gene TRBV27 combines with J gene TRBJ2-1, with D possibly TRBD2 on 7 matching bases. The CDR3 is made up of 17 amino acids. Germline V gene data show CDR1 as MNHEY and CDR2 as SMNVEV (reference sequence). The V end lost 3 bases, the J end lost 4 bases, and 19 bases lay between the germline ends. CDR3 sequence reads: CASSFPRGRGLYNEQFF. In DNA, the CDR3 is TGTGCCAGCAGTTTTCCCCGTGGGCGGGGGCTGTACAATGAGCAGTTCTTC.

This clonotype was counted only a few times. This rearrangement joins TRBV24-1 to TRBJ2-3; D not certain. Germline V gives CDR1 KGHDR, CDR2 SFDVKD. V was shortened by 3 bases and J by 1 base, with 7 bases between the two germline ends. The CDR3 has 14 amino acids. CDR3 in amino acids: CATSDRIRTDTQYF. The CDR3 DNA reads TGTGCCACCAGTGATAGGATCCGCACAGATACGCAGTATTTT.

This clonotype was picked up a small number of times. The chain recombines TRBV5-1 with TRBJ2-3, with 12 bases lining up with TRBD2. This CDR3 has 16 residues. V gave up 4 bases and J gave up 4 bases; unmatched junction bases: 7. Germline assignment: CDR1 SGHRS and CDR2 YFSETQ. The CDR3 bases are TGCGCCAGCAGCGAGGGAAGACTAGCGGGAGCAGATACGCAGTATTTT. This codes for CASSEGRLAGADTQYF.